Below are 29 T cell receptor beta chains sequenced from a single sample in a study of T cells expressing NK-cell markers. Each CDR3 protein gets one entry in TCRdb, which reprocessed the 5' RACE reads and gives no DNA. In all, the sample yields hundreds of thousands of distinct CDR3 sequences. The sequenced sample consisted of blood T cells: a sorted CD56 or NKG2C T cell subset, CD4+ or CD8+ T cells, or bulk PBMC T cells (not recorded which). The receptors were gathered from a woman aged 18 to 75 in good health.

The rearrangement joins TRBV9 to TRBJ2-4; TCRdb's D gene call, TRBD2, goes unchecked for lack of DNA. The CDR3 is 19 amino acids. CDR1 and CDR2 (germline): SGDLS, YYNGEE. CDR3 sequence: CASSVEGQTSGPSKNIQYF.

The rearrangement joins TRBV5-1 to TRBJ2-3; TCRdb names TRBD1, which stays unverified in the absence of DNA. Germline CDR1 SGHRS, CDR2 YFSETQ. The CDR3 length is 17 residues. The CDR3 region is CASSLAPTASATDTQYF.

This sequence joins TRBV9 and TRBJ1-5. Germline V gene sequence: CDR1 SGDLS, CDR2 YYNGEE. CDR3 size: 13 residues. The CDR3 loop reads CASSVESFGPQHF.

V gene TRBV29-1 combines with J gene TRBJ2-1. The CDR3 extends over 13 amino acids. The germline V gene encodes CDR1 SQVTM and CDR2 ANQGSEA. CDR3 residues: CSVDRTSYNEQFF.

The V call is TRBV3-1, the J call TRBJ2-1; the D gene TCRdb calls, TRBD2, cannot be checked with no DNA. Per germline, CDR1 LGHDT and CDR2 YNNKEL (reference sequence). The CDR3 contains 12 residues. The CDR3 sequence is CASSQLAGEQFF.

This chain joins TRBV11-3 and TRBJ2-1. Per germline, CDR1 SGHNT and CDR2 YENEEA. This CDR3 is built from 14 residues. CDR3: CASSLGWGGNEQFF.

CDR3: CASSFQGHYTEAFF. The chain joins TRBV7-6 to TRBJ1-1; the D call from TCRdb, TRBD1, cannot be confirmed without DNA. Germline lookup yields CDR1 SGHVS and CDR2 FNYEAQ. The CDR3 sequence is 14 residues long.

The chain's CDR3 is CASSSDRVNSPLHF. The V gene is TRBV5-1, the J gene TRBJ1-6; TCRdb's D gene call, TRBD1, goes unchecked for lack of DNA. Germline CDR1 and CDR2: SGHRS and YFSETQ. The CDR3 contains 14 residues.

This chain's CDR3 is CSAMEGSWTEAFF. This rearrangement joins TRBV20-1 to TRBJ1-1. The CDR3 length is 13 residues. The germline CDR1 and CDR2 sequences are DFQATT and SNEGSKA (reference sequence).

The chain recombines TRBV7-3 with TRBJ1-2; TCRdb selects TRBD1, and the lack of DNA leaves this call unchecked. The CDR3 loop spans 12 amino acids. Germline V CDR1 and CDR2: SGHTA, FQGTGA. The CDR3 spells CASSFVQGSYTF.

This chain links TRBV29-1 with TRBJ2-7; TCRdb picks TRBD1, but there is no DNA to check that call. Germline assignment: CDR1 SQVTM and CDR2 ANQGSEA. The CDR3 runs to 12 residues. CDR3 protein: CSAFGRGSRQYF.

The chain recombines TRBV5-1 with TRBJ2-2; TCRdb returns TRBD2, unconfirmable since there is no DNA. The CDR3 length is 17 residues. Germline V CDR1 and CDR2: SGHRS, YFSETQ. The CDR3 sequence is CASSLAWSPENTGELFF.

This sequence joins TRBV6-6 and TRBJ2-7; TCRdb's D call, TRBD1, is unchecked because there is no DNA. Germline V gene sequence: CDR1 MNHNY, CDR2 SVGAGI (reference sequence). This CDR3 spans 11 amino acids. CDR3 loop: CASSYAGQGFF.

V is TRBV6-2 or TRBV6-3 and J is TRBJ1-1. The CDR3 is made up of 14 amino acids. The germline CDR1 and CDR2 sequences are MNHEY and SVGEGT. CDR3: CASSYSLDGTEAFF.

V is TRBV29-1 and J is TRBJ2-3; TCRdb indicates TRBD2, and absent DNA this call remains unverified. Per germline, CDR1 SQVTM and CDR2 ANQGSEA. The CDR3 is 13 residues long. The CDR3 is CSVLSGRTDTQYF.

The V and J genes are TRBV19 and TRBJ1-4. CDR3 length: 15 residues. Germline V gene data show CDR1 as LNHDA and CDR2 as SQIVND (reference sequence). This CDR3 reads CASSGDRRTNEKLFF. The whole variable domain, filled in from reference TRBV19 and TRBJ1-4, reads DGGITQSPKYLFRKEGQNVTLSCEQNLNHDAMYWYRQDPGQGLRLIYYSQIVNDFQKGDIAEGYSVSREKKESFPLTVTSAQKNPTAFYLCASSGDRRTNEKLFFGSGTQLSVL.

V and J are TRBV12-3 or TRBV12-4 and TRBJ2-2; TCRdb calls TRBD1, which cannot be checked without DNA. This CDR3 contains 15 residues. CDR3 amino acids: CASSSDRGITGELFF.

The chain uses TRBV12-3 or TRBV12-4 and TRBJ1-3; the D call from TCRdb, TRBD1, cannot be confirmed without DNA. The CDR3 covers 16 residues. The CDR3 here is CASSLTDRGSGNTIYF.

The CDR3 is CSARGGTVWEKLFF. V and J are TRBV20-1 and TRBJ1-4; TCRdb gives TRBD1 as the D gene, but with no DNA this cannot be confirmed. This CDR3 spans 14 amino acids. Germline-derived CDR1 and CDR2 are DFQATT and SNEGSKA (reference sequence).

This rearrangement joins TRBV18 to TRBJ2-1. This CDR3 comprises 16 residues. The V gene's germline CDR1 is KGHSH and CDR2 LQKENI. CDR3 residues: CASSPPQREGLNEQFF.

The chain uses TRBV20-1 and TRBJ1-5. Germline V CDR1 and CDR2: DFQATT, SNEGSKA (reference sequence). This CDR3 is 14 amino acids long. CDR3 residues: CSAKTPYSNQPQHF.

The chain carries TRBV6-2 or TRBV6-3 and TRBJ1-1; the TRBD1 assignment by TCRdb is unverifiable without DNA. The CDR3 has 11 residues. CDR1 and CDR2 from the germline V gene are MNHEY and SVGEGT. CDR3 amino acids: CASSEDRGAFF.

This rearrangement joins TRBV9 to TRBJ1-3. The CDR3 sequence is 15 residues long. CDR1 and CDR2 from the germline V gene are SGDLS and YYNGEE. The CDR3 reads CASSVDTGSGNTIYF.

V is TRBV27 and J is TRBJ1-4. Germline loops: CDR1 MNHEY, CDR2 SMNVEV (reference sequence). The CDR3 totals 15 residues. The CDR3 sequence: CASSLSRRSEEKLFF.

The chain is built from TRBV24-1 and TRBJ2-1; without DNA, the TCRdb call of TRBD2 cannot be checked. Germline assignment: CDR1 KGHDR and CDR2 SFDVKD. CDR3 length: 16 residues. The CDR3 sequence: CATSESLAASYNEQFF.

V gene TRBV5-6 combines with J gene TRBJ2-5; lacking DNA, the TRBD1 call made by TCRdb goes unchecked. CDR3 length equals 19 residues. CDR1 SGHDT and CDR2 YYEEEE come from the germline V gene. This CDR3 reads CASSLGYGQGKTSQETQYF.

CDR3 sequence reads: CTSSAQASGDTDTQYF. This chain joins TRBV21-1 and TRBJ2-3; without DNA, the TCRdb call of TRBD2 cannot be checked. TRBV21-1 is a pseudogene segment. This CDR3 region has 16 residues.

The gene calls are TRBV6-1 and TRBJ1-1; TCRdb's D call of TRBD1 is untestable without DNA. Per germline, CDR1 MNHNS and CDR2 SASEGT. The CDR3 runs 16 residues. This CDR3 is CASSEVGRVWNTEAFF.

This chain uses TRBV7-3 with TRBJ1-6. Germline V lookup: CDR1 SGHTA, CDR2 FQGTGA. This CDR3 has 12 amino acids. This CDR3 reads CASSLRGSPLHF.